Described below is a single TCR beta chain sequence and its context. This CDR3 region has 14 residues. Germline loops: CDR1 ENHRY, CDR2 SYGVKD. Trimming stripped 11 bases from V and 3 bases from J, with 19 bases between. The source of the sample is a study of blood T cell repertoires in COVID-19. Background on the study: PBMCs, B-cell-depleted T cells, or T cells provided the cDNA or gDNA that made up the material.

TCRdb keeps only in-frame clones here, not all; method: immunoSEQ multiplex PCR. The table records about 230,000 clones, around 83% of them present only once. The sequenced material came from peripheral blood. This TCR was recovered from a man aged 35 to 55 with active or convalescent COVID-19. The chain joins TRBV10-3 to TRBJ1-2; D uncertain. The CDR3 nucleotides read TGTGCCCTCACGGCAGGACTCTTCGACTATGGCTACACCTTC. Protein sequence: CALTAGLFDYGYTF.